The subject of this entry is one TCR beta chain. The table lists this clone with many counts. Its antigen has not been determined. No much larger clonotype is one base removed from it; base qualities were not supplied. The method was the immunoSEQ multiplex PCR assay. A mixture of 60 forward primers for TCR Vbeta segments and 13 reverse primers for TCR Jbeta segments was used in the multiplex PCR. A multiplex PCR assay on genomic DNA amplified the CDR3 region of rearranged TCR beta genes. On the Illumina HiSeq System, the amplified TCR beta libraries were sequenced as 87-base-pair reads. Under the source paper's analysis protocol: Across the 640 or so repertoires, a later analysis counted roughly 84 million unique TCR beta chains, around 11 million of which were shared by at least two donors. Raw reads were error-corrected and collapsed into unique sequences by a nearest-neighbor algorithm in which closely related sequences were merged to remove PCR and sequencing errors. CDR3 sequences were aligned to IMGT reference sequences to assign V, D and J gene segments. For a sequence to be retained, at least a six-nucleotide match to both a V gene segment and a J gene segment was required. Rearrangements were classified as productive when the CDR3 lacked stop codons and remained in frame with V and J, and all other rearrangements were classified as non-productive. Following IMGT convention, CDR3 was defined as the stretch from the second conserved V-encoded cysteine up to the conserved J-encoded phenylalanine. The earlier analysis of fewer than 700 of the donors excluded sequences that lacked an unambiguous match to a single V gene segment. In an earlier analysis of approximately 610 of the donors, V segments were called functional above 56.7% productive rearrangements and were called segregating when the between-donor standard deviation exceeded 5%. To diagnose cytomegalovirus status from the catalog of TCR beta chain sequences, a statistical classification framework was built. In a later analysis, TCR nucleotide sequences were compared against IMGT/GENE-DB human TR gene sequences so that V and J genes could be assigned. The TCRdist pipeline was used in a later analysis to assign CDR3 sequences and most-parsimonious VDJ recombination scenarios. In a later analysis, every TCR beta chain was defined by the combination of its CDR3 amino acid sequence and its V-gene family, and reads without a unique V-gene family were dropped. To address suspected cross-contamination and a sequencing artifact, a later analysis removed roughly 640 highly shared, low-generation-probability nucleotide sequences. In a later analysis, a clonal expansion index for each public chain was calculated from normalized within-repertoire ranks of inferred template counts. Generation probabilities in a later analysis came from a VDJ recombination model fitted to out-of-frame rearrangements, and those results were checked against IGoR. A later analysis scored TCR-TCR, TCR-HLA and TCR-CMV co-occurrence with hypergeometric tests, applying a repertoire-size bias correction to TCR pairs. In a later analysis, false discovery rates were estimated by permuting HLA or CMV assignments 20 times. In a later analysis, co-occurring TCRs were grouped using DBSCAN, with TCRdist sequence similarity added in when clustering inside HLA-allele-positive subsets. Co-occurrence clustering excluded repertoires with fewer than 30,000 or more than 120,000 public chains, plus five with anomalous nucleotide sharing. TCRdb retrieved this table from immuneACCESS and kept in-frame rearrangements only. Not all clones are present; in checked studies, unresolved V genes account for under half, and no reason is known for the remainder. V, J and clone size reflect that table, while D and trimming were determined from the DNA. The sample table holds around 100,000 clones, of which around 70% were seen once. Around 4.9% of the sample comes from the top ten.

The cohort consisted of some 730 healthy bone marrow donors. Cohort members were all nominally healthy when sampled, although unrecorded immune exposures were likely present. The donor was CMV seropositive and belonged to the group of around 300 seropositive cohort members. Every donor gave a peripheral blood sample, and the peripheral blood mononuclear cells from that sample were used for TCR beta sequencing. The Qiagen DNeasy Blood Extraction Kit was used to extract genomic DNA from the blood cell samples. This entry comes from a study of cytomegalovirus exposure and HLA in healthy donors (dated by TCRdb to the late 2010s). For context, the study as a whole: An earlier analysis of 587 of the donors reported about 250 Gb of sequence data and around 110 million unique TCR beta sequences from around 200 million T cells. Rather than using new phenotypic data, the later analysis identified candidate immune exposures from TCR beta sequences and from how often those sequences occurred across donors. The genetic ancestry cluster associated with self-reported Caucasian donors included around four fifths of the 300 to 450 genotyped donors. A separate validation cohort of approximately 130 different subjects was used in addition to the roughly 720-subject first cohort. Roughly 300 gigabases of sequencing data and approximately 93 million unique TCR sequences were included in an early release covering 550 to 800 HLA-typed donors. Among 398 genotyped donors of the cohort, an average of about 240,000 unique TCR beta nucleotide sequences was sequenced per donor, of which roughly 17% were non-productive. Donor age, sex, ethnicity and CMV serostatus were compiled together with the repertoire data. All discovery cohort repertoires had been generated using a single sequencing platform. To study patterns of TCR occurrence, a later analysis re-analyzed previously published TCR beta repertoires from around 660 donors and added high-resolution HLA genotyping. The number of typed donors differed by locus: about 620-630 for A, B, C, DRB1 and DQB1; 500 to 550 for DQA1; 600 to 610 for DPA1; and around 490 for DPB1. A later genetic analysis used genome-wide SNP genotypes for about 60% of the roughly 700 donors, treating that subset as a discovery cohort. Using immunosequencing, the study profiled T cell repertoires from 500 to 800 subjects and related those repertoires to cytomegalovirus serostatus. To predict cytomegalovirus infection status, the study brought together high-throughput TCR immunosequencing, statistical association of individual TCRs with disease status, and machine learning. Roughly 5 DR-DQ haplotypes were handled as single units for association and clustering because linkage in the cohort was strong. In an earlier analysis of 550 to 700 of the donors, high-throughput TCR beta sequencing was used to judge whether each TCR beta V gene segment behaved as functional or pseudogenic. HLA typing included class I and class II loci at four-digit resolution. The study was designed to test whether signatures of past pathogen exposure could be identified by cataloging public T cell receptors.

The germline V gene encodes CDR1 MNHNS and CDR2 SASEGT. Relative to germline, V is missing 6 bases and J is missing 6 bases, with 5 bases of the junction outside any gene match. The CDR3, from cysteine to phenylalanine, totals 14 residues. Just CDR3 DNA is preserved here, 42 bases in frame from base 1. What the authors observed across the whole study: For the cohort, immune exposure information was limited to CMV serostatus. Seventeen rarely observed V segments, including chromosome 9 orphons, were excluded from the earlier analysis of a few hundred of the donors because counts were too low. A later analysis found that TCR association rates varied across HLA loci, with DRB1 alleles showing the most associated TCRs and HLA-C alleles the fewest. The authors suggested that the approach could potentially be extended to other disease states and immunological phenotypes. A later analysis found that HLA-associated TCR beta chains were more clonally expanded and had lower generation probabilities than equally common non-associated chains. In vitro tests confirmed that a few of the cytomegalovirus-associated TCR beta chains recognize cytomegalovirus antigens. A further reported finding was that TCR beta sequences accurately predicted the HLA-A and HLA-B alleles for most subjects in the first cohort. Because HLA typing was unavailable for some donors at each locus, only the typed subset was used in association tests. Presence/absence analyses assumed roughly uniform sequencing depth across donors, an assumption that may not hold. According to a later analysis, parvovirus B19, influenza, CMV and Epstein-Barr virus appeared linked to several top co-occurrence clusters. Compared with the approximately 670-donor mean, donors in an Asian-associated ancestry cluster had fewer N-insertions in productive TCRs, according to a later genetic analysis. In a later genetic analysis, a missense DCLRE1C variant was associated with V-gene and J-gene trimming of TCR beta chains, and the association was replicated in an independent cohort. When HLA alleles, especially DR and DQ, strongly co-occurred, TCR associations were difficult to assign to individual alleles. Most CMV-associated TCR beta chains appeared to be HLA-restricted in a later analysis, and the HLA associations seemed to be driven largely by CMV exposure. An earlier analysis of around 500 of the donors showed that most TCR beta V segments appeared in productive rearrangements either about 87% or about 30% of the time, which broadly matched IMGT annotations. The classifier was reported to diagnose cytomegalovirus status with high specificity and sensitivity in both the original cohort and the validation cohort. Most TCR sequences were seen in very few donors, while some public TCRs were found in many individuals. Correlated functional status among segregating V segments might reflect linkage disequilibrium, but an unknown experimental factor could not be ruled out. The study gave a list of more than 150 TCR beta chains associated with cytomegalovirus. The cohort was sequenced for TCR beta chains only, and without alpha or paired-chain data the features that could be detected were limited. A later analysis associated 15,000 to 20,000 TCR beta sequences with specific HLA alleles at a false discovery rate of 0.05. Because the 87-base-pair reads could not distinguish some IMGT-functional V segments, including TRBV6-2 and TRBV6-3, those segments were excluded. The sequencing pipeline was judged likely to have produced a cluster of highly shared sequence variants as a technical artifact.

The sample was PBMCs. The sequence was obtained from a young man in good health and CMV-seropositive. Rearrangement joined TRBV6-1 to TRBJ1-6; a stretch of 7 junction bases matches TRBD1. CDR3 reads: CASSFRDSNSPLHF. Read as DNA, the sequence is TGTGCCAGCAGCTTCCGGGACAGTAATTCACCCCTCCACTTT.